The source of this T cell receptor (beta chain) is a study of tumor T cells in aggressive B-cell lymphoma. Measured with immunoSEQ multiplex PCR; TCRdb has only the in-frame clones, and not every one. Here the sample spans some 3,500 clones, roughly 90% being singletons. CDR1 is MDHEN, CDR2 SYDVKM, per germline. J gave up 3 bases and V 7 bases, and 6 bases lay outside the gene matches. This CDR3 comprises 13 residues. This chain links TRBV28 with TRBJ2-7; 7 bases agree with TRBD2. The receptor comes from an adult with diffuse large B cell lymphoma. Specimen: tumor tissue. CDR3 coding DNA: TGTGCCAGCACCAGGGACTATGACTACGAGCAGTACTTC. It translates to CASTRDYDYEQYF. The full variable domain, completed using reference TRBV28 and TRBJ2-7, is DVKVTQSSRYLVKRTGEKVFLECVQDMDHENMFWYRQDPGLGLRLIYFSYDVKMKEKGDIPEGYSVSREKKERFSLILESASTNQTSMYLCASTRDYDYEQYFGPGTRLTVT.